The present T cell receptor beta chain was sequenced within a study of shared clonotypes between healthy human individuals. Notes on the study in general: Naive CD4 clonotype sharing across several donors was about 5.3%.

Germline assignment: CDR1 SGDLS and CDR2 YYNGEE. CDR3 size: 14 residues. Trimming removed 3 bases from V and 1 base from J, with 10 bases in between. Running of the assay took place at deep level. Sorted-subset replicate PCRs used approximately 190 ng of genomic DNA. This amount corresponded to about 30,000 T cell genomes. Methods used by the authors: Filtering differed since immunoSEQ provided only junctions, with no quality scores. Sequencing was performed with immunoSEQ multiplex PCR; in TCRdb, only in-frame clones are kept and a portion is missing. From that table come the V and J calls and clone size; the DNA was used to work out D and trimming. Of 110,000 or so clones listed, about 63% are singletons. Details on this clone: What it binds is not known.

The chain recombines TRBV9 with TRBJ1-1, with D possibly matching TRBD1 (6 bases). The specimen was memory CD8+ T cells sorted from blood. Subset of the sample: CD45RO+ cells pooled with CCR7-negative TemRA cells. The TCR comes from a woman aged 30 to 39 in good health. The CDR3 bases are TGTGCCAGCAGCGCAGGACAGAGGAACACTGAAGCTTTCTTT. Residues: CASSAGQRNTEAFF.